This TCR beta chain was retrieved from a study of control samples from healthy donors and cancer patients. The CDR3 covers 16 residues. After removal of 4 bases from V and 3 bases from J, the junction contained 13 bases not matched to a gene. Germline CDR1 DFQATT, CDR2 SNEGSKA (reference sequence). This clone showed up just once. Assay: immunoSEQ multiplex PCR; the TCRdb copy retains only in-frame clones and omits some. The sample lists about 130,000 clones; roughly 90% were seen once. The chain uses TRBV20-1 and TRBJ2-5; 8 nucleotides agree with TRBD2. The sequence derives from a man aged 45-65 years in good health. The sequencing input was blood. The CDR3 DNA follows: TGCAGTGCTACTGACCCCAAAGCGGGGGCCAAAGAGACCCAGTACTTC. Amino acids: CSATDPKAGAKETQYF.